This TCR beta chain is from a study of early T cells in non-severe SARS-CoV-2 infection. TCRdb fed the 5' RACE reads into MiXCR, producing one record per CDR3 protein. The sample holds approximately 110,000 distinct CDR3 sequences; approximately 15% are singletons and the top ten take about a fifth. A word on this clonotype: No antigen is known for it.

Broader study findings: Missing private and CD4 specificities, VDJdb matching favored anti-spike CD8 responses.

This CDR3 comprises 15 residues. In germline, CDR1 is SGHTA, CDR2 FQGNSA. The ends were cut back, 1 base at V and 0 bases at J, with 6 bases in the middle. The sequence came from an adult who was a healthcare worker with PCR-confirmed SARS-CoV-2 infection or an uninfected control (not recorded which). The chain is built from TRBV7-2 and TRBJ2-2; no definite D call. Sequenced material: whole blood. CDR3 nucleotides: TGTGCCAGCAGCTTAGGCACGGCGAACACCGGGGAGCTGTTTTTT. Translation: CASSLGTANTGELFF. Full variable domain (missing parts from reference TRBV7-2 and TRBJ2-2): GAGVSQSPSNKVTEKGKDVELRCDPISGHTALYWYRQSLGQGLEFLIYFQGNSAPDKSGLPSDRFSAERTGGSVSTLTIQRTQQEDSAVYLCASSLGTANTGELFFGEGSRLTVL.